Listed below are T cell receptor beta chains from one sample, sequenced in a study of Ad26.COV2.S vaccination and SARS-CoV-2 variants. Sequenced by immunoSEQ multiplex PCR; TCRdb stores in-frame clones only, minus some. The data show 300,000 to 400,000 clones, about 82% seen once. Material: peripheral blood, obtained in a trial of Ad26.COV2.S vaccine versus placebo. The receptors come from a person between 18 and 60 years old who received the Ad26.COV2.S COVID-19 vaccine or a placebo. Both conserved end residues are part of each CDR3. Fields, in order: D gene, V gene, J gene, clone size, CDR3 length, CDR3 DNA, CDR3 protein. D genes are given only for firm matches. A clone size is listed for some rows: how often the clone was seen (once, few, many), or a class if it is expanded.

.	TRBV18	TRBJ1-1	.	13	TGTGCCAGCTCACCGCGCCTTATAGTTGGAGCTTTCTTT	CASSPRLIVGAFF
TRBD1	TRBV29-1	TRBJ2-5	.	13	TGCAGCGTTGAGGGACAGGGGAGTGAGACCCAGTACTTC	CSVEGQGSETQYF
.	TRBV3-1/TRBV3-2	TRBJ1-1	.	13	TGTGCCAGCAGCGGGTTCGGTTACACTGAAGCTTTCTTT	CASSGFGYTEAFF
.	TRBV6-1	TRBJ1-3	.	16	TGTGCCAGCAGTGAAAACAGGACTCCCTCTGGAAACACCATATATTTT	CASSENRTPSGNTIYF
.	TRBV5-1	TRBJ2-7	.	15	TGCGCCAGCAGCTTGGTGTCGACAGGAGAATACGAGCAGTACTTC	CASSLVSTGEYEQYF
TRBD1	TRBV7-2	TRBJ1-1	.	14	TGTGCCAGCAGCATGGACAGGGCCGGGACTGAAGCTTTCTTT	CASSMDRAGTEAFF
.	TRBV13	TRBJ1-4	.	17	TGTGCCAGCAGCTTAAGAGAGGAATCGGTAACTAATGAAAAACTGTTTTTT	CASSLREESVTNEKLFF
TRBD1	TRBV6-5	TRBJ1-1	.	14	TGTGCCAGCAGTAAGACAGGGGTGAACACTGAAGCTTTCTTT	CASSKTGVNTEAFF
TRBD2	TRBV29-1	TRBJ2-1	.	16	TGCAGCGTTGGGTTCGGCGGGGGGGCCGGGTACAATGAGCAGTTCTTC	CSVGFGGGAGYNEQFF
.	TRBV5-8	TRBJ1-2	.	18	TGTGCCAGCAGCTTGGACCTCCCAATGACCAGTCCTGGGTATGGCTACACCTTC	CASSLDLPMTSPGYGYTF
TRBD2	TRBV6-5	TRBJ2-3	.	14	TGTGCCAGCAGTACACTAGCGTTCACAGATACGCAGTATTTT	CASSTLAFTDTQYF
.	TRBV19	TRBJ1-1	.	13	TGTGCCAGTAGTTCATCTATGAACACTGAAGCTTTCTTT	CASSSSMNTEAFF
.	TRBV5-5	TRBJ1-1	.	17	TGTGCCAGCAGCTTGGGGGCCCTGGGGACGGTGAACACTGAAGCTTTCTTT	CASSLGALGTVNTEAFF
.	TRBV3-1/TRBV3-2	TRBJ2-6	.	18	TGTGCCAGCAGCCCCCCCAGTTCATACTTCTCTGGGGCCAACGTCCTGACTTTC	CASSPPSSYFSGANVLTF
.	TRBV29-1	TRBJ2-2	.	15	TGCAGCGTTGTTATGGGGTTGTCGGGCACCGGGGAGCTGTTTTTT	CSVVMGLSGTGELFF
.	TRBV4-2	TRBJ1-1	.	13	TGTGCCAGCAGCCAAGCTACAGGTGTAGGGGCTTTCTTT	CASSQATGVGAFF
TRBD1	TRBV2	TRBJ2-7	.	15	TGTGCCAGCAGTGAAGGGCAGGGGGCGGCCCGGGAGCAGTACTTC	CASSEGQGAAREQYF
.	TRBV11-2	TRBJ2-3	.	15	TGTGCCAGCAGTCAGACGGGGTGGGACACAGATACGCAGTATTTT	CASSQTGWDTDTQYF
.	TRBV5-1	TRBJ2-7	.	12	TGCGCCAGCAGCTTGGTTGGTTACGAGCAGTACTTC	CASSLVGYEQYF
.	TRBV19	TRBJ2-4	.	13	TGTGCCAGTAGTATAGATTCTAGGAACATTCAGTACTTC	CASSIDSRNIQYF
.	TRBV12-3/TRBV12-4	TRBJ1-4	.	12	TGTGCCAGCAGGTTGAGGGATCAAAAACTGTTTTTT	CASRLRDQKLFF
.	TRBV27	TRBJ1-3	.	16	TGTGCCAGCAGTTTATCGAATAGCTTCTCTGGAAACACCATATATTTT	CASSLSNSFSGNTIYF
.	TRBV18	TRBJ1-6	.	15	TGTGCCAGCTCACCGTCAGGGTCCTATAATTCACCCCTCCACTTT	CASSPSGSYNSPLHF
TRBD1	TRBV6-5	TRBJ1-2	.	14	TGTGCCAGCAGATACGACAGGGGGCTCTATGGCTACACCTTC	CASRYDRGLYGYTF
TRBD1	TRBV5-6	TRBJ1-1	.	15	TGTGCCAGCAGCTTCCGGGGGACAGCGAACACTGAAGCTTTCTTT	CASSFRGTANTEAFF
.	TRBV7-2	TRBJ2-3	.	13	TGTGCCAGCACTAGACTCGGCACAGATACGCAGTATTTT	CASTRLGTDTQYF
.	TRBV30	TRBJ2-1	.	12	TGTGCCTGGGCATACAACTACAATGAGCAGTTCTTC	CAWAYNYNEQFF
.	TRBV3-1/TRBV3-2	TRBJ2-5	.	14	TGTGCCAGCAGCCCCCTCGGGACACAAGAGACCCAGTACTTC	CASSPLGTQETQYF
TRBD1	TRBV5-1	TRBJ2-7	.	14	TGCGCCAGCAGCTTCGGGACAGGGGAGTACGAGCAGTACTTC	CASSFGTGEYEQYF
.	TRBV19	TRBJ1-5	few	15	TGTGCCAGTAGTATTGACAAATATAGCAATCAGCCCCAGCATTTT	CASSIDKYSNQPQHF
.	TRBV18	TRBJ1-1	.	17	TGTGCCAGCTCACCACCGTTGGGCCGGTACATGAACACTGAAGCTTTCTTT	CASSPPLGRYMNTEAFF
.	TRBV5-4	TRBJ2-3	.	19	TGTGCCAGCAGCCCCAAAAATACAGGGAGGGTTGGAGGCACAGATACGCAGTATTTT	CASSPKNTGRVGGTDTQYF
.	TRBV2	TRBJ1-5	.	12	TGTGCCAGCATGGGGGAGTTGCAGCCCCAGCATTTT	CASMGELQPQHF
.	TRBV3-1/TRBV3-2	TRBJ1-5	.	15	TGTGCCAGCAGCATAGATCAGGGCATAAATCAGCCCCAGCATTTT	CASSIDQGINQPQHF
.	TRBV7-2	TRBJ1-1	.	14	TGTGCCAGCAGCTTAACAGGTGGGGGCACTGAAGCTTTCTTT	CASSLTGGGTEAFF
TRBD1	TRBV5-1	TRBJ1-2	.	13	TGCGCCAGTGCGACAGGGGGAATGGGCGGCTACACCTTC	CASATGGMGGYTF
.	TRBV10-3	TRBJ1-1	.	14	TGTGCCACTCGGGACGGAGGGGCCTACACTGAAGCTTTCTTT	CATRDGGAYTEAFF
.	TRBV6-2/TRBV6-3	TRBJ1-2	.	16	TGTGCCAGCAGTCGGGCTGACCCTACAGGGATGAGAGGCTACACCTTC	CASSRADPTGMRGYTF
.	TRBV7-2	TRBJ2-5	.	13	TGTGCCAGCAGCAAGAGCTTCCAAGAGACCCAGTACTTC	CASSKSFQETQYF
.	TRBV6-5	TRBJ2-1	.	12	TGTGCCAGCAGTCAGACAGATCATGAGCAGTTCTTC	CASSQTDHEQFF
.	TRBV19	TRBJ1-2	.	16	TGTGCCAGTAGTATTGCCCTGCGAACATGGAACTATGGCTACACCTTC	CASSIALRTWNYGYTF
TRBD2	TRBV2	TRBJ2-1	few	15	TGTGCCAGCAGCGCTAGCGGGGGGGCCGTTAATGAGCAGTTCTTC	CASSASGGAVNEQFF
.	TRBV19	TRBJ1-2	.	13	TGTGCCAGTAGTTTAAGAGGCGGCTATGGCTACACCTTC	CASSLRGGYGYTF
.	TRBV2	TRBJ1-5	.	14	TGTGCCAGCAGGGCCATACAGTCCAATCAGCCCCAGCATTTT	CASRAIQSNQPQHF
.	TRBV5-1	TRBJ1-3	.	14	TGCGCCAGCAGCTTGGGACCAGGGGGAAACACCATATATTTT	CASSLGPGGNTIYF
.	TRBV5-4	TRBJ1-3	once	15	TGTGCCAGCAGCTTGGGTACGGGGATTGGAAACACCATATATTTT	CASSLGTGIGNTIYF
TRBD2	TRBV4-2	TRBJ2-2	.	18	TGTGCCAGCAGCCAAGATCTTCCCGGGGGGTTAGACACCGGGGAGCTGTTTTTT	CASSQDLPGGLDTGELFF
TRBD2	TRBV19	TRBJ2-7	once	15	TGTGCCAGTAGTATAGCGGGGGGGCGTACCTACGAGCAGTACTTC	CASSIAGGRTYEQYF
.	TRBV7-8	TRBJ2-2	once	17	TGTGCCAGCAGCTTAATTATCCGGGGGAGGCACACCGGGGAGCTGTTTTTT	CASSLIIRGRHTGELFF
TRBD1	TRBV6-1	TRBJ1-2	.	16	TGTGCCAGCAGTGAACTGCACCCAAGGGGGCTAAATGGCTACACCTTC	CASSELHPRGLNGYTF
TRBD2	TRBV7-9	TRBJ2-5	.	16	TGTGCCAGCAGCTTAGCCCCGCTGGGGGGGAGTGAGACCCAGTACTTC	CASSLAPLGGSETQYF
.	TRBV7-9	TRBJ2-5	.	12	TGTGCCAGCAGCCAGAATAGAGAGACCCAGTACTTC	CASSQNRETQYF
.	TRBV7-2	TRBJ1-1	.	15	TGTGCCAGCAGCTTAGCGTTCGGGTTTCGGACTGAAGCTTTCTTT	CASSLAFGFRTEAFF
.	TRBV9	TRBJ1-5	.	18	TGTGCCAGCAGCGTAGTAAAGGGTTTTGGGCCGAGCAATCAGCCCCAGCATTTT	CASSVVKGFGPSNQPQHF
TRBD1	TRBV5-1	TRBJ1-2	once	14	TGCGCCAGCAGCCGGACAGGCGAGGGCTATGGCTACACCTTC	CASSRTGEGYGYTF
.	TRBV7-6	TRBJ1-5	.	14	TGTGCCAGCAGCCCCGAAGGGGGGAATCAGCCCCAGCATTTT	CASSPEGGNQPQHF
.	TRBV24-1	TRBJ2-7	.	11	TGTGCCACCAGTGATCCGGATGAGCAGTACTTC	CATSDPDEQYF
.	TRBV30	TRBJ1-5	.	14	TGTGCCTGGAAGGGCAGAAGTAGCAATCAGCCCCAGCATTTT	CAWKGRSSNQPQHF
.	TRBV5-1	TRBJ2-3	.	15	TGCGCCAGCAGCTTGGCCGGTGGGGCCACAGATACGCAGTATTTT	CASSLAGGATDTQYF
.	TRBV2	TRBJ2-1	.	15	TGTGCCCTCGTCCCCCTTGGCAGCTCCTACAATGAGCAGTTCTTC	CALVPLGSSYNEQFF